This paragraph covers one T cell receptor beta chain sequence. The V gene's germline CDR1 is SGDLS and CDR2 YYNGEE. This CDR3 region has 16 residues. Trimming took 2 bases from V and 2 from J, leaving 11 bases between them. The method was immunoSEQ multiplex PCR; TCRdb's version includes in-frame clones alone and lacks a portion of them. The repertoire consists of over 25,000 clones, with over 75% occurring once and the leading ten covering roughly 50%. This entry comes from a study of OX40 agonist ivuxolimab in advanced cancers. V usage is TRBV9 and J usage is TRBJ1-6; D is undetermined. Sequenced material: CD4+ or CD8+ T cells sorted from blood, taken in a trial of the OX40 agonist ivuxolimab. This receptor was identified in an adult with an advanced solid tumor such as melanoma, head and neck, liver or kidney cancer. CDR3 bases: TGTGCCAGCAGCGTGGGGAGCCAGACCTATAATTCACCCCTCCACTTT. Translated: CASSVGSQTYNSPLHF.